These T cell receptor beta chains were read from a single sample in a study of CD8 T cells in ankylosing spondylitis. A single record per CDR3 protein comes from TCRdb applying MiXCR to the 5' RACE reads. The sample lists roughly 190,000 distinct CDR3 sequences; about 13% were seen once. Sequences were obtained from blood, either unsorted or a sorted T cell fraction (not recorded which). Receptors originate from a male donor with ankylosing spondylitis or in good health (not recorded which). The CDR3 runs from the conserved cysteine through the conserved F or W. A D gene is named only where the DNA matches it firmly. Clone size, where shown, is once, few, many, or a class for clones that have expanded.

CDR3: CASSLVAGGTQETQYF
DNA: TGCGCCAGCAGCTTGGTGGCAGGGGGGACCCAAGAGACCCAGTACTTC
size: many
J: TRBJ2-5
V: TRBV5-1
D: NA

CDR3: CASSPGRNYEQYF
DNA: TGCGCCAGCAGCCCCGGACGTAACTACGAGCAGTACTTC
size: few
J: TRBJ2-7
V: TRBV5-1
D: NA

CDR3: CASSLSLGGASYNEQFF
DNA: TGTGCCAGCAGTTTATCCCTCGGGGGGGCCTCCTACAATGAGCAGTTCTTC
size: NA
J: TRBJ2-1
V: TRBV27
D: TRBD2

CDR3: CASSIPPGGKQFF
DNA: TGTGCCAGTAGTATACCCCCGGGGGGCAAGCAGTTCTTC
size: NA
J: TRBJ2-1
V: TRBV19
D: NA

CDR3: CASSPKDPRETQYF
DNA: TGTGCCAGCAGCCCCAAAGACCCGAGAGAGACCCAGTACTTC
size: NA
J: TRBJ2-5
V: TRBV7-8
D: NA

CDR3: CASSPGTSGFEEQYF
DNA: TGTGCCAGCAGCCCCGGGACTAGCGGTTTTGAGGAGCAGTACTTC
size: few
J: TRBJ2-7
V: TRBV9
D: TRBD2

CDR3: CSVDGRGSTYEQYF
DNA: TGCAGCGTTGATGGTAGGGGGAGCACCTACGAGCAGTACTTC
size: NA
J: TRBJ2-7
V: TRBV29-1
D: NA

CDR3: CASSHFGTSGRNEQFF
DNA: TGCGCCAGCAGCCATTTTGGGACTAGCGGGAGGAATGAGCAGTTCTTC
size: many
J: TRBJ2-1
V: TRBV4-1
D: TRBD2

CDR3: CASSVSPYTDTQYF
DNA: TGTGCCAGCAGTGTCAGTCCTTACACAGATACGCAGTATTTT
size: NA
J: TRBJ2-3
V: TRBV21-1
D: NA

CDR3: CASSGRSYEQYF
DNA: TGTGCCAGCAGTGGGCGGTCCTACGAGCAGTACTTC
size: many
J: TRBJ2-7
V: TRBV2
D: NA

CDR3: CSAHRSDYNEQFF
DNA: TGCAGTGCTCACCGGTCGGACTACAATGAGCAGTTCTTC
size: NA
J: TRBJ2-1
V: TRBV20-1
D: NA

CDR3: CSARLAGVSDTQYF
DNA: TGCAGTGCTAGACTAGCGGGAGTTTCAGATACGCAGTATTTT
size: few
J: TRBJ2-3
V: TRBV20-1
D: TRBD2

CDR3: CASSQGRDTDMQYF
DNA: TGTGCCAGCAGCCAGGGCCGGGACACAGATATGCAGTATTTT
size: NA
J: TRBJ2-3
V: TRBV4-2
D: NA

CDR3: CASSRSYRQEGSYNEQFF
DNA: TGTGCCAGCAGTCGATCATATCGACAGGAGGGGTCCTACAATGAGCAGTTCTTC
size: few
J: TRBJ2-1
V: TRBV27
D: NA

CDR3: CASSPRTPIEETQYF
DNA: TGTGCCAGCAGTCCACGGACTCCGATTGAAGAGACCCAGTACTTC
size: few
J: TRBJ2-5
V: TRBV12-3/TRBV12-4
D: NA

CDR3: CASTGPGELFF
DNA: TGTGCCAGCACGGGGCCCGGGGAGCTGTTTTTT
size: NA
J: TRBJ2-2
V: TRBV12-3/TRBV12-4
D: NA

CDR3: CASSQPGHSPDTQYF
DNA: TGTGCCAGCAGTCAACCCGGACATTCCCCAGATACGCAGTATTTT
size: NA
J: TRBJ2-3
V: TRBV6-1
D: NA

CDR3: CASSPAPASGGYEQYF
DNA: TGCGCCAGCAGCCCCGCCCCGGCTAGCGGGGGCTACGAGCAGTACTTC
size: few
J: TRBJ2-7
V: TRBV5-1
D: TRBD2

CDR3: CASGTYEQYF
DNA: TGTGCCAGCGGGACCTACGAGCAGTACTTC
size: many
J: TRBJ2-7
V: TRBV5-6
D: NA

CDR3: CAWAWDSQETQYF
DNA: TGTGCCTGGGCATGGGACAGTCAAGAGACCCAGTACTTC
size: NA
J: TRBJ2-5
V: TRBV30
D: TRBD1

CDR3: CASSLDGTGNIYGYTF
DNA: TGCGCCAGCAGCTTGGATGGGACAGGGAACATCTATGGCTACACCTTC
size: few
J: TRBJ1-2
V: TRBV5-1
D: TRBD1

CDR3: CSVTVVGELFF
DNA: TGCAGCGTTACCGTGGTCGGGGAGCTGTTTTTT
size: few
J: TRBJ2-2
V: TRBV29-1
D: NA

CDR3: CASSHLGRGAGFQETQYF
DNA: TGTGCCAGCAGTCACCTCGGGCGGGGGGCCGGTTTTCAAGAGACCCAGTACTTC
size: NA
J: TRBJ2-5
V: TRBV6-5
D: TRBD2

CDR3: CASCQDEFLTSRDTQYF
DNA: TGTGCCAGCTGCCAAGATGAATTTCTTACTAGCCGGGATACGCAGTATTTT
size: NA
J: TRBJ2-3
V: TRBV3-1
D: NA

CDR3: CASTTLPAGPFSGANVLTF
DNA: TGTGCCAGCACCACTCTTCCGGCAGGTCCCTTCTCTGGGGCCAACGTCCTGACTTTC
size: few
J: TRBJ2-6
V: TRBV5-6
D: NA

CDR3: CAISPAKNLTGELFF
DNA: TGTGCCATCAGTCCAGCTAAGAATCTCACCGGGGAGCTGTTTTTT
size: many
J: TRBJ2-2
V: TRBV10-3
D: NA

CDR3: CASTDGQGIAEQFF
DNA: TGTGCCAGCACCGACGGACAGGGAATCGCTGAGCAGTTCTTC
size: few
J: TRBJ2-1
V: TRBV12-3/TRBV12-4
D: TRBD1

CDR3: CASSLRGFNEQFF
DNA: TGTGCCAGCAGCTTGCGCGGGTTCAATGAGCAGTTCTTC
size: NA
J: TRBJ2-1
V: TRBV5-4
D: NA

CDR3: CASSPGLAGGGTDTQYF
DNA: TGTGCCAGCAGTCCGGGACTAGCGGGGGGAGGCACAGATACGCAGTATTTT
size: many
J: TRBJ2-3
V: TRBV12-3/TRBV12-4
D: TRBD2

CDR3: CASRPRGRTEAFF
DNA: TGTGCCAGCAGACCCAGGGGGCGGACTGAAGCTTTCTTT
size: many
J: TRBJ1-1
V: TRBV12-3/TRBV12-4
D: TRBD1

CDR3: CASSQGGARSLNYGYTF
DNA: TGTGCCAGCAGCCAAGGGGGGGCGCGGAGCCTCAACTATGGCTACACCTTC
size: NA
J: TRBJ1-2
V: TRBV3-1
D: NA

CDR3: CASYLGSNYGYTF
DNA: TGCGCCAGCTATCTCGGTTCAAACTATGGCTACACCTTC
size: few
J: TRBJ1-2
V: TRBV4-1
D: NA

CDR3: CASSPARLYNEQFF
DNA: TGTGCCAGCAGCCCCGCCCGGCTCTACAATGAGCAGTTCTTC
size: few
J: TRBJ2-1
V: TRBV7-9
D: NA

CDR3: CASSSDPPSGNTIYF
DNA: TGTGCCAGCAGCTCGGACCCACCCTCTGGAAACACCATATATTTT
size: NA
J: TRBJ1-3
V: TRBV7-9
D: NA

CDR3: CASSFLAGARSNEQFF
DNA: TGTGCCAGCAGTTTCCTAGCGGGGGCGCGAAGCAATGAGCAGTTCTTC
size: NA
J: TRBJ2-1
V: TRBV23-1
D: TRBD2

CDR3: CASSGGTSNTGELFF
DNA: TGTGCCAGCAGTGGAGGGACGTCGAACACCGGGGAGCTGTTTTTT
size: NA
J: TRBJ2-2
V: TRBV27
D: NA

CDR3: CASSPSGLALDEQFF
DNA: TGTGCCAGCAGCCCGTCGGGACTAGCGTTGGATGAGCAGTTCTTC
size: many
J: TRBJ2-1
V: TRBV13
D: TRBD2

CDR3: CSVDATSDEQFF
DNA: TGCAGCGTTGACGCTACATCGGATGAGCAGTTCTTC
size: many
J: TRBJ2-1
V: TRBV29-1
D: NA

CDR3: CASSQLTDSYGYTF
DNA: TGCGCCAGCAGCCAGTTGACAGATTCCTATGGCTACACCTTC
size: NA
J: TRBJ1-2
V: TRBV4-1
D: NA

CDR3: CASAVEFYEQYF
DNA: TGTGCCAGCGCCGTCGAATTCTACGAGCAGTACTTC
size: NA
J: TRBJ2-7
V: TRBV27
D: NA

CDR3: CASSQFLGGRSTDTQYF
DNA: TGCGCCAGCAGCCAATTCCTCGGGGGCCGCAGCACAGATACGCAGTATTTT
size: few
J: TRBJ2-3
V: TRBV4-1
D: NA

CDR3: CASKDIVGKTGELFF
DNA: TGTGCCAGCAAGGATATAGTAGGGAAAACCGGGGAGCTGTTTTTT
size: few
J: TRBJ2-2
V: TRBV2
D: NA

CDR3: CASSLVPTSSYEQYF
DNA: TGCGCCAGCAGCTTGGTGCCGACGTCCTCCTACGAGCAGTACTTC
size: NA
J: TRBJ2-7
V: TRBV5-1
D: NA

CDR3: CASSLAGGADIQYF
DNA: TGTGCCAGCAGCCTTGCGGGGGGCGCGGACATTCAGTACTTC
size: few
J: TRBJ2-4
V: TRBV12-3/TRBV12-4
D: TRBD2

CDR3: CASTQPGLPYNEQFF
DNA: TGTGCCAGCACCCAGCCGGGACTCCCCTACAATGAGCAGTTCTTC
size: few
J: TRBJ2-1
V: TRBV5-6
D: NA

CDR3: CASSLSGRPDEQFF
DNA: TGTGCCAGCAGTTTAAGCGGGAGACCGGATGAGCAGTTCTTC
size: NA
J: TRBJ2-1
V: TRBV27
D: TRBD2

CDR3: CASSLSGQAKYEQYF
DNA: TGTGCCAGCAGTTTATCTGGACAGGCTAAGTACGAGCAGTACTTC
size: NA
J: TRBJ2-7
V: TRBV27
D: TRBD1

CDR3: CAIRGLAGTKGYEQYF
DNA: TGTGCCATCAGGGGACTAGCGGGGACAAAGGGCTACGAGCAGTACTTC
size: NA
J: TRBJ2-7
V: TRBV10-3
D: TRBD2

CDR3: CASSSMRTGSHEQYF
DNA: TGTGCCAGCAGTTCCATGCGGACAGGCAGTCACGAGCAGTACTTC
size: NA
J: TRBJ2-7
V: TRBV6-5
D: TRBD1

CDR3: CSARDFADTGDLFF
DNA: TGCAGTGCTAGAGATTTCGCAGACACCGGGGACCTGTTTTTT
size: NA
J: TRBJ2-2
V: TRBV20-1
D: NA

CDR3: CASSFTTGAAFF
DNA: TGCGCCAGCAGCTTTACCACAGGGGCCGCTTTCTTT
size: many
J: TRBJ1-1
V: TRBV5-1
D: TRBD1

CDR3: CASSFAEVAEAFF
DNA: TGTGCCAGCAGCTTTGCGGAGGTCGCTGAAGCTTTCTTT
size: few
J: TRBJ1-1
V: TRBV5-6
D: NA

CDR3: CAIPGSGSGTGELFF
DNA: TGTGCCATCCCGGGTAGCGGGAGTGGCACCGGGGAGCTGTTTTTT
size: NA
J: TRBJ2-2
V: TRBV7-6
D: TRBD2